These 10 T cell receptor beta chains share one sample of origin, sequenced in a study of blood T cell repertoires in COVID-19. Assay: immunoSEQ multiplex PCR; the TCRdb copy retains only in-frame clones and omits some. Of under 250,000 clones in the sample, 86% were seen once. Input material: peripheral blood. The receptors stem from a woman of 80 years or more with COVID-19, enrolled during active disease.

This sequence joins TRBV28 and TRBJ2-3; TRBD1 is a possible D gene (6 bases). The CDR3 length is 13 residues. Trimming pared 6 bases from V and 2 bases from J, leaving 9 bases between. The germline gives CDR1 MDHEN, CDR2 SYDVKM. The CDR3, as DNA: TGTGCCAGCAGAACAGGGATCACAGATACGCAGTATTTT. It codes for CASRTGITDTQYF.

This sequence joins TRBV5-4 and TRBJ1-2; 9 bases align to TRBD1. Germline CDR1 reads SGHNT; CDR2 reads YYREEE (reference sequence). CDR3 length equals 16 residues. V shed 0 bases and J 4 bases; nucleotides not matched to a gene: 7. CDR3 bases: TGTGCCAGCAGCTTGGACAGGGGGCAGGTGGGCTATGGCTACACCTTC. Translation gives CASSLDRGQVGYGYTF.

The chain carries TRBV5-1 and TRBJ2-5; 9 nucleotides line up with TRBD2. Unmatched junction bases numbered 5, after V lost 1 base and J lost 1 base. Looked up from germline, CDR1 is SGHRS and CDR2 is YFSETQ. This CDR3 is built from 16 residues. The CDR3 DNA reads as TGCGCCAGCAGCTTGTCGGGTAGCGGGGGCCAAGAGACCCAGTACTTC. Translating gives CASSLSGSGGQETQYF.

V usage is TRBV18 and J usage is TRBJ2-7; TRBD2 is a possible D gene (6 bases). CDR1 is KGHSH and CDR2 is LQKENI in the germline V gene. Trimming took 2 bases from V and 6 from J, leaving 11 bases between them. The CDR3 sequence is 13 residues long. The CDR3 DNA follows: TGTGCCAGCTCACCATCGCGGGACGGCGAGCAGTACGTC. It yields the protein CASSPSRDGEQYV.

V gene TRBV12-3 or TRBV12-4 combines with J gene TRBJ1-2, with 9 nucleotides matching TRBD1. The CDR3 spans 12 residues. Trimming removed 6 bases from V and 8 bases from J; junction bases left unmatched: 4. The CDR3 region is CASSPDRGGYTF. The CDR3 nucleotides read TGTGCCAGCAGCCCGGACAGGGGCGGCTACACCTTC.

The CDR3 is CASSVVSGVSSYEQYF. DNA for the CDR3: TGTGCCAGCAGCGTAGTGTCGGGGGTGAGCTCCTACGAGCAGTACTTC. The chain has TRBV9 and TRBJ2-7; weak D call: TRBD2 (6 bases). In germline, CDR1 is SGDLS, CDR2 YYNGEE. The CDR3 is 16 amino acids. Trimming stripped 0 bases from V and 0 bases from J, with 13 bases between.

This clone was seen once. The V and J genes are TRBV6-1 and TRBJ2-7; D not certain. CDR1 and CDR2 from the germline V gene are MNHNS and SASEGT. The CDR3 spans 12 residues. The V and J ends lost 3 bases and 3 bases respectively, with 6 bases between them. The CDR3 DNA follows: TGTGCCAGCAGTGAGAACTACTACGAGCAGTACTTC. It yields the protein CASSENYYEQYF.

The chain has TRBV4-3 and TRBJ1-1; a weak D match, TRBD1 (5 bases). The CDR3 sequence is 15 residues long. Trimming stripped 1 base from V and 0 bases from J, with 9 bases between. Per the germline V gene, CDR1 is LGHNA and CDR2 is YSLEER. In nucleotides, the CDR3 is TGCGCCAGCAGCCAAGGGGCGGGGCTGAACACTGAAGCTTTCTTT. It translates to CASSQGAGLNTEAFF.

The chain is built from TRBV12-3 or TRBV12-4 and TRBJ2-5, with unresolved D. The CDR3 runs to 13 residues. The V end was cut by 0 bases, the J end by 5 bases, with 7 bases between. The CDR3 here is CASSLAHRETQYF. CDR3 sequence (DNA): TGTGCCAGCAGTTTAGCGCATCGGGAGACCCAGTACTTC.

The chain carries TRBV7-3 and TRBJ1-5; the D is unclear. CDR1 SGHTA and CDR2 FQGTGA come from the germline V gene. Trimming removed 5 bases from V and 5 bases from J, with 10 bases in between. This CDR3 spans 13 amino acids. DNA of the CDR3: TGTGCCAGCAGCACCGGTTCTTATCAGCCCCAGCATTTT. Amino acids: CASSTGSYQPQHF.